This TCR beta chain derives from a study of blood T cell repertoires in COVID-19. Study background: Donors in the United States, Italy and Spain gave samples during acute or convalescent COVID-19. The analysed material was cDNA or gDNA that came from T cells, B-cell-depleted T cells, or PBMCs.

Original handling: The assay estimated nucleated cells by amplifying reference gene primers. Repertoires were generated with immunoSEQ multiplex PCR, while TCRdb's copy carries only in-frame clones and drops some. The DNA was the basis for D and trimming; V, J and clone size are from that table. The data hold about 90,000 clones, with approximately 88% observed a single time. This CDR3 spans 13 amino acids. V gave up 0 bases and J gave up 10 bases, with 9 bases separating them. From germline, CDR1 is MNHEY and CDR2 SVGAGI. In its sample, this clone was seen a few times. The clonotype comes from a woman in her 70s with acute or convalescent COVID-19. V usage is TRBV6-5 and J usage is TRBJ1-4, with D unresolved. The sequenced material came from peripheral blood. The CDR3 spells CASSYSRIGKLFF. The CDR3 region has the DNA TGTGCCAGCAGTTACTCGAGGATAGGAAAACTGTTTTTT.